One sample yielded the 3 T cell receptor beta chains listed below, sequenced in a study of cytomegalovirus exposure and HLA in healthy donors. The PCR was carried out with 60 Vbeta primers and 13 Jbeta primers. Sequenced by immunoSEQ multiplex PCR; TCRdb stores in-frame clones only, minus some. This sample has fewer than 200,000 clones, with about four fifths found just once. The source material was PBMCs. The origin of the receptors is a woman between 18 and 29 years old in good health and CMV-seropositive.

This rearrangement joins TRBV6-1 to TRBJ2-1; tentative D call: TRBD2 (6 bases). CDR1 and CDR2 (germline): MNHNS, SASEGT. V lost 4 bases, J lost 1 base, and 14 bases lay in between. This CDR3 is 16 amino acids long. CDR3 bases: TGTGCCAGCAGTGTAACGTCGGGGGATTCCTACAATGAGCAGTTCTTC. Encoded protein: CASSVTSGDSYNEQFF.

The CDR3 loop reads CASSGKNSGVSTDTQYF. The DNA for the CDR3 is TGTGCCAGCAGCGGAAAGAACAGCGGGGTGAGCACAGATACGCAGTATTTT. The chain joins TRBV9 to TRBJ2-3; TRBD2 aligns across 7 bases. The CDR3 extends over 17 amino acids. CDR1 is SGDLS and CDR2 is YYNGEE in the germline V gene. With V trimmed by 3 bases and J by 0 bases, 10 bases remained unmatched.

This chain uses TRBV2 with TRBJ2-3; 10 bases match TRBD1. This CDR3 is 14 amino acids long. The germline V gene has CDR1 SNHLY and CDR2 FYNNEI. After removal of 5 bases from V and 4 bases from J, the junction contained 3 bases not matched to a gene. CDR3 nucleotides: TGTGCCAGCAGTCGGGACAGGGGTTCAGATACGCAGTATTTT. This gives the protein CASSRDRGSDTQYF.